Listed below are T cell receptor beta chains from one sample, sequenced in a study of PD-L1 blockade in urothelial cancer. Assay: immunoSEQ multiplex PCR; the TCRdb copy retains only in-frame clones and omits some. The repertoire holds about 51,000 clones, with approximately 86% as singletons. This specimen was PBMCs, taken around atezolizumab (anti-PD-L1) treatment. The receptors were sampled from a man between 60 and 75 years old with urothelial cancer. Each CDR3 is given with its conserved first and last residue.

j_call v_call cdr3_aa
TRBJ2-3 TRBV5-1 CASSLMREADTQYF
TRBJ1-2 TRBV7-9 CASSLRGTNYGYTF
TRBJ2-3 TRBV30 CAWCEGGVGTDTQYF
TRBJ2-3 TRBV27 CASSSPGKRPTDTQYF
TRBJ1-5 TRBV19 CASRGAILEPQHF
TRBJ1-5 TRBV28 CASSTHSGSNQPQHF
TRBJ1-2 TRBV19 CASSITGNYGYTF
TRBJ2-1 TRBV7-9 CASSLISGGVNEQFF
TRBJ2-1 TRBV18 CASFRVGNEQFF
TRBJ2-5 TRBV11-1 CASSLGTGYQETQYF
TRBJ2-6 TRBV7-9 CASSIPYSGANVLTF
TRBJ2-5 TRBV6-4 CASSDPTRAPGGETQYF
TRBJ2-1 TRBV7-2 CASSSYLDFPGFLEQFF
TRBJ1-2 TRBV11-2 CASSSDRGGYTF
TRBJ2-1 TRBV5-4 CASSDGLAGYNEQFF
TRBJ1-5 TRBV6-5 CASSYSVAGRQPQHF
TRBJ2-1 TRBV11-2 CASSSYRTSGRNEQFF
TRBJ2-2 TRBV7-8 CASSFRGGSTGELFF
TRBJ1-4 TRBV5-5 CASSPPTATNEKLFF
TRBJ1-5 TRBV19 CASSIDRAYNQPQHF
TRBJ1-4 TRBV18 CASSRWTGRDEKLFF
TRBJ2-7 TRBV6-6 CASRRDSLRIYEQYF
TRBJ1-3 TRBV9 CASSVATGQGLGNTIYF
TRBJ2-7 TRBV27 CASSLSSGGRNAYEQYF
TRBJ2-7 TRBV28 CATNRGLRTYEQYF
TRBJ2-7 TRBV6-1 CASSPSGVGPYEQYF
TRBJ2-2 TRBV9 CASSVDHGIPPGELFF
TRBJ2-2 TRBV30 CAWSETGGGELFF
TRBJ2-3 TRBV7-2 CASSPPGQGGIF
TRBJ2-1 TRBV29-1 CSASRVGGNEQFF
TRBJ2-3 TRBV11-2 CASSLGAGTSTDTQYF
TRBJ2-5 TRBV4-1 CASSQAGTRIRETQYF
TRBJ2-5 TRBV7-6 CASGHRGVGETQYF
TRBJ1-2 TRBV28 CASNSLGQGASGYTF
TRBJ2-7 TRBV15 CATSGGLAGGVNEQYF
TRBJ2-7 TRBV2 CASSVLAVVEQYF
TRBJ2-1 TRBV27 CASSKPGLAMSTEQFF
TRBJ1-5 TRBV27 CASSLQGGAQPQHF
TRBJ2-3 TRBV29-1 CSVEDPVTETISTDTQYF
TRBJ2-7 TRBV7-2 CASSYWTGYEQYF
TRBJ2-1 TRBV7-3 CASSSGLAIGEQFF
TRBJ1-2 TRBV4-3 CASSHSRTGGGYTF
TRBJ2-7 TRBV5-1 CASSIKWTEGEQYF
TRBJ2-5 TRBV5-1 CASSPEGARVAQYF
TRBJ2-7 TRBV15 CATSRDRRTEYNEQYF
TRBJ2-2 TRBV27 CASNPGSGISTGELFF
TRBJ2-5 TRBV5-4 CASRRDSGETQYF
TRBJ1-1 TRBV5-1 CASSTTGGSVEAFF
TRBJ2-3 TRBV7-8 CASSSGLAGGTDTQYF
TRBJ2-3 TRBV10-3 CATHDIQGDSDTQYF
TRBJ2-2 TRBV19 CASSIAGGTNTGELFF
TRBJ2-3 TRBV4-2 CASSQDPAGGGTDTQYF
TRBJ2-1 TRBV4-3 CASSQGGGKRWNEQFF